Listed here is a single TCR beta chain. As yet, its antigen is unknown. This record belongs to a study of T cell responses to AZD1222 COVID-19 vaccine. Germline V gene lookup returns CDR1 SGDLS and CDR2 YYNGEE. V was clipped by 0 bases and J by 4 bases, with 10 bases between them. This CDR3 comprises 14 residues. General study results and limits: A mostly white British donor set with more females was recruited, and clonal diversity was possibly underestimated. CD4 TCRs covered the whole spike, strongest at regions 160-218 and 743-854. Compared with day 0, the breadth and depth of the Spike-specific TCR repertoire rose significantly after two doses of AZD1222.

Data came from immunoSEQ multiplex PCR; TCRdb stores just in-frame clones and leaves some out. The repertoire includes 90,000 to 100,000 clones, 70% to 90% of them detected once, and under 3.5% sits in the top ten. The TCR was taken from an adult in good health. Material: peripheral blood, obtained on day 0 of AZD1222 vaccination. The rearrangement links TRBV9 to TRBJ2-5; D gene unclear. CDR3 in amino acids: CASSVGSSRETQYF. The CDR3 bases are TGTGCCAGCAGCGTAGGTTCGTCCCGAGAGACCCAGTACTTC.